These 32 T cell receptor beta chains came from one sample sequenced in a study of radiotherapy plus CTLA-4 blockade in lung cancer. Assay used: immunoSEQ multiplex PCR; TCRdb lists only in-frame clones, some missing. The sample records tens of thousands of clones, around 70% being singletons. The sample here was peripheral blood, taken from a patient treated with radiotherapy plus ipilimumab. The source of these receptors is a human donor with non-small cell lung cancer who had stable disease on radiotherapy plus ipilimumab.

The chain uses TRBV18 and TRBJ2-7; the match to TRBD1 covers 7 bases. CDR1 and CDR2 (germline): KGHSH, LQKENI. V gave up 3 bases and J gave up 4 bases; unmatched junction bases: 6. The CDR3 length is 14 residues. The CDR3, as DNA: TGTGCCAGCTCACCGCCGGGACAGACTTACGAGCAGTACTTC. Protein sequence: CASSPPGQTYEQYF.

This chain uses TRBV11-3 with TRBJ1-1, with TRBD1 as a possible D gene (5 bases). V lost 1 base to trimming and J lost 2 bases, with 11 bases between them. The CDR3 spans 15 residues. Germline CDR1 reads SGHNT; CDR2 reads YENEEA. The CDR3 reads CASSLGYGTNTEAFF. Written as DNA, the CDR3 is TGTGCCAGCAGCTTAGGGTACGGGACTAACACTGAAGCTTTCTTT.

The gene calls are TRBV19 and TRBJ2-7; tentative D call: TRBD1 (7 bases). The V gene's germline CDR1 is LNHDA and CDR2 SQIVND (reference sequence). The germline V and J ends were trimmed by 4 bases and 1 base, with 20 bases remaining between them. This CDR3 is built from 17 residues. As DNA, the CDR3 is TGTGCCAGTAGTACAACGACAGGGAGGAAGAAGTCCTACGAGCAGTACTTC. Its protein product is CASSTTTGRKKSYEQYF.

The rearrangement links TRBV7-9 to TRBJ2-5, with 7 bases aligning to TRBD2. CDR3 size: 17 residues. Germline values: CDR1 SEHNR, CDR2 FQNEAQ (reference sequence). Losses at the gene ends were 5 bases for V and 5 bases for J; bases not matched to a gene: 17. This CDR3 reads CASSRSTPVSGVETQYF. Here the CDR3 DNA reads TGTGCCAGCAGCCGCTCGACCCCCGTAAGCGGGGTTGAGACCCAGTACTTC.

This clone was observed a handful of times. The sample contains more than one DNA sequence encoding this CDR3. The chain couples TRBV10-1 to TRBJ2-3, with 8 bases that match TRBD1. The trim removed 4 bases at V and 1 base at J, leaving 4 bases unmatched. Germline V gene lookup returns CDR1 WNHNN and CDR2 SYGVQD (reference sequence). The CDR3 is 15 amino acids. The CDR3: CASSAGTGGTDTQYF. CDR3 DNA: TGCGCCAGCAGTGCCGGGACAGGCGGCACAGATACGCAGTATTTT.

The chain has TRBV2 and TRBJ1-2; no reliable D call. The CDR3 length is 14 residues. V lost 4 bases, J lost 6 bases, and 15 bases lay in between. Per germline, CDR1 SNHLY and CDR2 FYNNEI. This CDR3 is CASSGRRARDGYTF. The CDR3 DNA reads as TGTGCCAGCAGTGGGAGGAGGGCCCGGGATGGCTACACCTTC. Full variable domain (missing parts from reference TRBV2 and TRBJ1-2): EPEVTQTPSHQVTQMGQEVILRCVPISNHLYFYWYRQILGQKVEFLVSFYNNEISEKSEIFDDQFSVERPDGSNFTLKIRSTKLEDSAMYFCASSGRRARDGYTFGSGTRLTVV.

The rearrangement links TRBV5-8 to TRBJ2-5; TRBD2 matches at 8 bases. The V segment lost 0 bases and the J segment 5 bases; nucleotides outside the gene matches: 3. The CDR3 length is 14 residues. Germline lookup yields CDR1 SGHTS and CDR2 YDEGEE. CDR3 bases: TGTGCCAGCAGCTTGGGACTAGCGATGGAGACCCAGTACTTC. It encodes CASSLGLAMETQYF.

The chain recombines TRBV29-1 with TRBJ2-6; TRBD1 aligns across 8 bases. V trimming: 6 bases; J trimming: 3 bases; junction bases outside the gene matches: 1. Germline values: CDR1 SQVTM, CDR2 ANQGSEA. CDR3 length: 13 residues. The CDR3 coding sequence is TGCAGCGTGACAGGGGTTGGGGCCAACGTCCTGACTTTC. It is translated as CSVTGVGANVLTF.

This chain links TRBV5-1 with TRBJ1-2; 9 nucleotides line up with TRBD1. Germline CDR1 SGHRS, CDR2 YFSETQ. The V and J ends lost 3 bases and 6 bases, in that order; junction bases with no gene match: 6. The CDR3 spans 14 residues. CDR3 DNA sequence: TGCGCCAGCAGCTCACCGGACAGGGGCGATGGCTACACCTTC. Protein product: CASSSPDRGDGYTF.

In this sample, this clone turned up once. The chain employs TRBV7-9 and TRBJ1-2, with 11 bases identical to TRBD1. V shed 6 bases, J shed 0 bases, and the junction held 3 bases outside the gene matches. The germline V gene has CDR1 SEHNR and CDR2 FQNEAQ (reference sequence). The CDR3 sequence is 15 residues long. The CDR3 bases are TGTGCCAGCAGAAGGGGACAGGGGGCTAACTATGGCTACACCTTC. It is translated as CASRRGQGANYGYTF.

The chain recombines TRBV2 with TRBJ2-2; 9 bases line up with TRBD1. V was pared by 6 bases and J by 5 bases, with 4 bases of the junction left unmatched. Per germline, CDR1 SNHLY and CDR2 FYNNEI. The CDR3 runs 14 residues. DNA of the CDR3: TGTGCCAGCAGGACCGGGACAGGGACCGGGGAGCTGTTTTTT. Residues: CASRTGTGTGELFF.

The rearrangement links TRBV19 to TRBJ1-5; 7 bases fit TRBD1. The CDR3 extends over 15 amino acids. V shed 3 bases and J 4 bases; nucleotides not matched to a gene: 6. Germline CDR1 reads LNHDA; CDR2 reads SQIVND (reference sequence). This CDR3 reads CASSIVVTGNQPQHF. In nucleotides, the CDR3 is TGTGCCAGTAGTATCGTCGTGACAGGGAATCAGCCCCAGCATTTT.

The rearrangement uses TRBV9 and TRBJ1-6, with D tentatively TRBD1 (5 bases). The CDR3 covers 16 residues. The germline V gene encodes CDR1 SGDLS and CDR2 YYNGEE. Trimming removed 1 base at V and 0 bases at J, with 8 bases between. CDR3 DNA sequence: TGTGCCAGCAGCGTATCAGGGTTCTCCTATAATTCACCCCTCCACTTT. Its protein is CASSVSGFSYNSPLHF.

The chain uses TRBV7-2 and TRBJ1-6, with 9 bases matching TRBD1. This CDR3 comprises 15 residues. V shed 3 bases and J 8 bases; nucleotides not matched to a gene: 5. From germline, CDR1 is SGHTA and CDR2 FQGNSA. This chain's CDR3 is CASSFQQGADSPLHF. CDR3 coding DNA: TGTGCCAGCAGCTTCCAACAGGGGGCGGATTCACCCCTCCACTTT.

The chain is built from TRBV7-9 and TRBJ2-7, with D perhaps matching TRBD2 (6 bases). Trimming stripped 1 base from V and 11 bases from J, with 15 bases between. CDR1 is SEHNR and CDR2 is FQNEAQ in the germline V gene (reference sequence). There are 13 residues in the CDR3. CDR3 amino acids: CASSLGDSGGKYF. The CDR3 DNA is TGTGCCAGCAGCTTAGGGGACTCTGGAGGGAAGTACTTC.

The rearrangement uses TRBV7-3 and TRBJ2-3; 7 bases line up with TRBD1. CDR1 SGHTA and CDR2 FQGTGA come from the germline V gene. This CDR3 is 15 amino acids long. With 4 bases clipped from V and 4 bases from J, the junction kept 8 bases outside the gene matches. The CDR3 region has the DNA TGTGCCAGCAGCTCTGGCGGGCAGGGGGCAGATACGCAGTATTTT. Translated, it gives CASSSGGQGADTQYF.

The rearrangement uses TRBV27 and TRBJ1-5, with 11 bases aligning to TRBD1. The J segment lost 2 bases and the V segment lost 3 bases, leaving 6 bases of the junction unmatched. The CDR3 totals 17 residues. Germline V gives CDR1 MNHEY, CDR2 SMNVEV (reference sequence). The CDR3 DNA is TGTGCCAGCAGTTTTCGGACAGGGGGCGCCGGCAATCAGCCCCAGCATTTT. This gives the protein CASSFRTGGAGNQPQHF.

This clone was recorded a few times. V usage is TRBV29-1 and J usage is TRBJ1-5; maybe TRBD1 (6 bases). Germline V CDR1 and CDR2: SQVTM, ANQGSEA. The CDR3 has 14 residues. With 4 bases removed from V and 1 base from J, the gap between germline ends came to 11 bases. The CDR3 is CSVAVGTSNQPQHF. The CDR3 DNA follows: TGCAGCGTTGCGGTAGGGACAAGCAATCAGCCCCAGCATTTT.

This clone occurred a few times. The rearrangement joins TRBV6-1 to TRBJ2-2, with 7 nucleotides matching TRBD1. V lost 5 bases to trimming and J lost 5 bases; unmatched junction nucleotides: 5. This CDR3 comprises 14 residues. CDR1 MNHNS and CDR2 SASEGT come from the germline V gene. The CDR3 here is CASSLDRETGELFF. DNA for the CDR3: TGTGCCAGCAGTCTCGACAGGGAGACCGGGGAGCTGTTTTTT.

The V gene is TRBV7-9, the J gene TRBJ1-2, with TRBD1 matching over 8 bases. CDR1 SEHNR and CDR2 FQNEAQ come from the germline V gene (reference sequence). The CDR3 loop spans 16 amino acids. The junction had 13 bases not matched to a gene; V was cut back by 4 bases and J by 6 bases. DNA of the CDR3: TGTGCCAGCAGCTCACTTTGGGCAGGGGGCGATAATGGCTACACCTTC. Translated: CASSSLWAGGDNGYTF.

This chain joins TRBV9 and TRBJ1-5; the D gene is possibly TRBD1 (6 bases). V was clipped by 0 bases and J by 8 bases, with 15 bases between them. The germline V gene has CDR1 SGDLS and CDR2 YYNGEE. The CDR3 sequence is 15 residues long. This chain's CDR3 is CASSVGGTFREPQHF. The CDR3 DNA sequence: TGTGCCAGCAGCGTAGGGGGGACATTCAGAGAGCCCCAGCATTTT.

The genes are TRBV6-1 and TRBJ2-1; D might be TRBD2 (5 bases). Germline CDR1 is MNHNS and CDR2 is SASEGT. Trimming shortened V by 2 bases and J by 9 bases, and 11 bases separated the two germline ends. This CDR3 is built from 13 residues. The DNA of the CDR3 is TGTGCCAGCAGTGAAAGGTGGGGAGCTGAGCAGTTCTTC. Translation gives CASSERWGAEQFF.

V gene TRBV4-3 combines with J gene TRBJ1-1; D ambiguous. Germline CDR1 LGHNA, CDR2 YSLEER. This CDR3 is 14 amino acids long. V was pared by 5 bases and J by 1 base, with 11 bases between. CDR3 coding DNA: TGCGCCAGCAGCTTGTATCCAGGGAACACTGAAGCTTTCTTT. This sequence encodes CASSLYPGNTEAFF.

The V call is TRBV5-1, the J call TRBJ1-2; D might be TRBD1 (6 bases). Germline V gives CDR1 SGHRS, CDR2 YFSETQ. The ends were cut back, 0 bases at V and 4 bases at J, with 7 bases in the middle. The CDR3 extends over 13 amino acids. The CDR3 loop is CASSLVGGYGYTF. CDR3 coding DNA: TGCGCCAGCAGCTTGGTAGGGGGCTATGGCTACACCTTC.

In the case of this clone: Additional DNA sequences in this sample encode the identical CDR3. The rearrangement joins TRBV18 to TRBJ1-5; 10 nucleotides match TRBD1. This CDR3 has 15 residues. The V gene end was trimmed by 3 bases and the J gene end by 4 bases; junction bases not matched to a gene: 3. Looked up from germline, CDR1 is KGHSH and CDR2 is LQKENI. The CDR3 region has the DNA TGTGCCAGCTCACCGGACAGGGGGGGGAATCAGCCCCAGCATTTT. It codes for CASSPDRGGNQPQHF.

The chain uses TRBV29-1 and TRBJ1-3; TRBD1 agrees at 7 bases. Germline V gives CDR1 SQVTM, CDR2 ANQGSEA. J lost 2 bases, V lost 6 bases, and 7 bases had no gene match. The CDR3 has 14 residues. As DNA, the CDR3 is TGCAGCGTAGAGACAGGGTTTACTGGAAACACCATATATTTT. Its translation: CSVETGFTGNTIYF.

The CDR3 bases are TGCGCCAGCAGTCGGGGACAGGCAACTAATGAAAAACTGTTTTTT. Its translation: CASSRGQATNEKLFF. V usage is TRBV10-1 and J usage is TRBJ1-4; TRBD1 matches 8 bases. The germline gives CDR1 WNHNN, CDR2 SYGVQD (reference sequence). V shed 5 bases, J shed 0 bases, and the junction held 2 bases outside the gene matches. The CDR3 loop spans 15 amino acids.

This clone appeared a few times. The rearrangement links TRBV2 to TRBJ2-7, with D perhaps TRBD1 (6 bases). Germline lookup yields CDR1 SNHLY and CDR2 FYNNEI. V gave up 9 bases and J gave up 3 bases, with 18 bases separating them. The CDR3 runs to 14 residues. The CDR3 DNA sequence: TGTGCCAGTACCCCCCAGACAGGTGGCTACGAGCAGTACTTC. It encodes CASTPQTGGYEQYF. Based on the CDR3 plus reference TRBV2 and TRBJ2-7, the full variable domain is EPEVTQTPSHQVTQMGQEVILRCVPISNHLYFYWYRQILGQKVEFLVSFYNNEISEKSEIFDDQFSVERPDGSNFTLKIRSTKLEDSAMYFCASTPQTGGYEQYFGPGTRLTVT.

A single count supports this clone. J is TRBJ1-4 and V is TRBV6-1; 9 nucleotides align to TRBD1. Germline V gene sequence: CDR1 MNHNS, CDR2 SASEGT. V lost 5 bases to trimming and J lost 7 bases; unmatched junction nucleotides: 8. The CDR3 has 15 amino acids. CDR3 loop: CASSTGQGRSEKLFF. The CDR3 DNA follows: TGTGCCAGCAGTACTGGACAGGGGAGGAGTGAAAAACTGTTTTTT.

This chain links TRBV7-9 with TRBJ2-7, with D unclear. Germline V lookup: CDR1 SEHNR, CDR2 FQNEAQ (reference sequence). The CDR3 contains 12 residues. V was shortened by 5 bases and J by 1 base, with 6 bases between the two germline ends. CDR3 in DNA: TGTGCCAGCAGCCTAGTATCCTACGAGCAGTACTTC. Its translation: CASSLVSYEQYF.

The chain uses TRBV5-3 and TRBJ2-7; the D gene is possibly TRBD2 (5 bases). TRBV5-3 is annotated as an ORF whose role is uncertain. CDR3 length: 15 residues. The V end was cut by 4 bases, the J end by 3 bases, with 17 bases between. CDR3 in DNA: TGTGCCAGAAGCCCCGCGGGTCCTCTAAACTACGAGCAGTACTTC. Translating gives CARSPAGPLNYEQYF.

A few counts support this clone. The chain joins TRBV29-1 to TRBJ1-1; D is unclear. The CDR3 is 14 residues long. Germline CDR1 SQVTM, CDR2 ANQGSEA. The V gene lost 3 bases and the J gene lost 0 bases, with 11 bases spanning the gap. The CDR3 DNA sequence: TGCAGCGTTGAGAGACTCCTCATGAACACTGAAGCTTTCTTT. Its translation: CSVERLLMNTEAFF.